The clone carrying this TCR beta chain was counted only a few times. The data were produced by immunoSEQ multiplex PCR, yet TCRdb's version contains in-frame clones alone and is incomplete. This table holds several thousand clones, about 28% found once. The treatment denotes: randomized to nivolumab then ipilimumab (arm A) or the reverse (arm B). The CDR3 is 14 residues long. The germline V gene has CDR1 MNHGY and CDR2 SAAAGT. The V gene lost 6 bases and the J gene lost 0 bases, with 12 bases spanning the gap. These data originate in a study of sequential checkpoint blockade in melanoma. The wider study: Randomization was 1:1 between first-line nivolumab→ipilimumab and ipilimumab→nivolumab.

V and J are TRBV6-8 and TRBJ2-7; perhaps TRBD2 as D (5 bases). The receptor comes from a human donor with melanoma. Sequences were derived from tumor tissue (inferred from file names), sampled from a patient given nivolumab and ipilimumab in sequence. The CDR3 spells CASRRIGGSYEQYF. CDR3 bases: TGTGCCAGCAGGCGGATAGGAGGCTCCTACGAGCAGTACTTC.